The sequence of this T cell receptor (beta chain) was determined in a study of molecular identifiers for immune sequencing clone quantification. Study context: Across replicate runs, RNA obtained from about 20,000 or 100,000 naive CD8 cells was divided into five, with four undergoing sequencing.

For naive CD8 T cells, sorting used the CD8+CD4-CCR7+CD45RA+ phenotype. This clonotype was observed many times. Germline V CDR1 and CDR2: SGHRS, YFSETQ. The CDR3 consists of 12 residues. The V end lost 4 bases, the J end lost 5 bases, and 10 bases lay between the germline ends. Generation of bulk TCR libraries relied on previously described methods and listed TCR primers. MiXCR, run by TCRdb on the PCR reads, gives a single entry per CDR3 protein. This sample has roughly 630,000 distinct CDR3 sequences; about 25% occur once, and the top ten carry about 0.73%. The material sequenced was naive CD8+ T cells from blood, with Jurkat cell RNA spiked in. Subset: FACS-sorted CD8+CD4-CCR7+CD45RA+ naive T cells. The source is a human donor in good health. Some libraries in this study had Jurkat cell RNA spiked in. The V gene is TRBV5-1, the J gene TRBJ2-7; a weak D match, TRBD2 (7 bases). The CDR3 DNA follows: TGCGCCAGCAGCCCCGGGGGGCACGAGCAGTACTTC. Protein: CASSPGGHEQYF.